This section outlines one T cell receptor (beta chain) sequence together with its context. The data stem from a study of control samples from healthy donors and cancer patients. The V segment lost 5 bases and the J segment 9 bases; nucleotides outside the gene matches: 6. The CDR3 is 12 amino acids. The data were produced by immunoSEQ multiplex PCR, yet TCRdb's version contains in-frame clones alone and is incomplete. The sample includes fewer than 200,000 clones, 88% of them seen just once. Input material: blood. V and J are TRBV12-3 or TRBV12-4 and TRBJ1-2, with 7 bases identical to TRBD1. The receptor was derived from a woman in her twenties or thirties in good health. DNA of the CDR3: TGTGCCAGCAGTAGGGGGCAGGGACGCTACACCTTC. Protein sequence: CASSRGQGRYTF.